A single sample gave rise to the 19 T cell receptor beta chains below, sequenced in a study of T cell repertoires in cytomegalovirus infection. TCRdb redid the calling of the reads with MiXCR, one entry per CDR3 protein. The repertoire holds roughly 230,000 distinct CDR3 sequences, with around 6.4% as singletons. The sample taken for sequencing was PBMCs. The receptors were sampled from a human donor in good health (CMV status not recorded). Some clones in this sample may be carry-over from other donors' samples.

V gene TRBV18 combines with J gene TRBJ2-7; 8 nucleotides align to TRBD1. Germline CDR1 reads KGHSH; CDR2 reads LQKENI. V was clipped by 0 bases and J by 5 bases; unmatched bases: 6. This CDR3 has 15 amino acids. The CDR3 nucleotides read TGTGCCAGCTCACCACCGAGGCAGGGGGCCAACGAGCAGTACTTC. This sequence encodes CASSPPRQGANEQYF.

This clonotype has a count of ten or more. The CDR3 loop reads CASSSTWTTNYGYTF. CDR3 coding DNA: TGTGCCAGCAGTTCGACCTGGACTACTAACTATGGCTACACCTTC. The genes are TRBV6-2 or TRBV6-3 and TRBJ1-2; D is undetermined. Trimming shortened V by 4 bases and J by 0 bases, and 12 bases separated the two germline ends. The germline gives CDR1 MNHEY, CDR2 SVGEGT. This CDR3 has 15 residues.

At least ten counts were recorded for this clonotype. This rearrangement joins TRBV7-2 to TRBJ2-1; 8 nucleotides agree with TRBD2. Losses at the gene ends were 5 bases for V and 3 bases for J; bases not matched to a gene: 9. This CDR3 spans 16 amino acids. Germline CDR1 and CDR2: SGHTA and FQGNSA. Here the CDR3 DNA reads TGTGCCAGCAGCCTAAGTCCCGGGGGGGGCTACAATGAGCAGTTCTTC. This codes for CASSLSPGGGYNEQFF.

The CDR3 nucleotides read TGCGCCAGCAGCCAAGATAATCGGGCTGAAGCTTTCTTT. Translation gives CASSQDNRAEAFF. The genes are TRBV4-3 and TRBJ1-1; D is unresolved. The CDR3 is 13 amino acids. CDR1 is LGHNA and CDR2 is YSLEER in the germline V gene. V was shortened by 0 bases and J by 6 bases, with 8 bases between the two germline ends.

This clonotype has at least ten counts. The V and J genes are TRBV6-2 or TRBV6-3 and TRBJ2-7, with 7 bases lining up with TRBD2. The CDR3 has 14 amino acids. Germline V CDR1 and CDR2: MNHEY, SVGEGT. V was clipped by 6 bases and J by 7 bases; unmatched bases: 12. The CDR3 loop is CASREGGRRREQYF. DNA of the CDR3: TGTGCCAGCAGAGAGGGAGGGAGGAGAAGGGAGCAGTACTTC.

In this sample, this clonotype turned up many times. The gene calls are TRBV6-6 and TRBJ2-5; the match to TRBD2 covers 14 bases. V was pared by 5 bases and J by 2 bases, with 4 bases of the junction left unmatched. The CDR3 extends over 16 amino acids. Germline CDR1 reads MNHNY; CDR2 reads SVGAGI (reference sequence). The CDR3 loop is CASSKGLAGAQETQYF. In DNA form, the CDR3 reads TGTGCCAGCAGTAAGGGACTAGCGGGGGCACAAGAGACCCAGTACTTC.

This clonotype was recorded many times. The V and J genes are TRBV7-6 and TRBJ2-7; 9 nucleotides agree with TRBD2. This CDR3 has 15 residues. The V gene end was trimmed by 1 base and the J gene end by 2 bases; junction bases not matched to a gene: 3. Germline V gene sequence: CDR1 SGHVS, CDR2 FNYEAQ. The CDR3 region is CASSLGTSAPYEQYF. The CDR3 coding sequence is TGTGCCAGCAGCTTAGGGACTAGCGCTCCCTACGAGCAGTACTTC.

This clonotype was detected ten times or more. The rearrangement joins TRBV3-1 to TRBJ2-5; D might be TRBD2 (6 bases). The CDR3 is 13 residues long. Trimming pared 1 base from V and 13 bases from J, leaving 16 bases between. CDR1 is LGHDT, CDR2 YNNKEL, per germline (reference sequence). In DNA form, the CDR3 reads TGTGCCAGCAGCCAAGGACTAGAAGGGAGTACGTACTTC. Translating gives CASSQGLEGSTYF.

This clonotype occurred many times. The chain recombines TRBV6-1 with TRBJ2-3; a weak D match, TRBD1 (8 bases). Per the germline V gene, CDR1 is MNHNS and CDR2 is SASEGT. The ends were cut back, 6 bases at V and 5 bases at J, with 18 bases in the middle. The CDR3 is 15 amino acids. CDR3 DNA: TGTGCCAGCAGCTTACAGGGGGGGCCCGGAGATACGCAGTATTTT. Translation gives CASSLQGGPGDTQYF.

This clonotype was found many times. The chain couples TRBV6-2 or TRBV6-3 to TRBJ2-3; no clear D. This CDR3 is built from 16 residues. Germline CDR1 and CDR2: MNHEY and SVGEGT. V lost 5 bases and J 6 bases, leaving 21 bases between the germline ends. CDR3 residues: CASSHHPTPAWDTQYF. The CDR3 DNA reads TGTGCCAGCAGTCACCACCCGACCCCCGCATGGGATACGCAGTATTTT.

This clonotype came up many times. The J gene is TRBJ2-5, the V gene TRBV7-2; possibly TRBD1 for D (6 bases). The CDR3 is 15 residues long. Germline loops: CDR1 SGHTA, CDR2 FQGNSA. V lost 4 bases and J lost 5, with 17 bases in between. CDR3 DNA sequence: TGTGCCAGCAGCTCAACAGGGTTCCGGGGTGAGACCCAGTACTTC. Its translation is CASSSTGFRGETQYF. The variable domain in full, completed from reference TRBV7-2 and TRBJ2-5, reads GAGVSQSPSNKVTEKGKDVELRCDPISGHTALYWYRQSLGQGLEFLIYFQGNSAPDKSGLPSDRFSAERTGGSVSTLTIQRTQQEDSAVYLCASSSTGFRGETQYFGPGTRLLVL.

This clonotype occurred many times. The chain is built from TRBV10-1 and TRBJ2-1, with TRBD2 matching 7 bases. This CDR3 comprises 15 residues. Trimming at V came to 3 bases and at J to 4 bases, leaving 6 bases not matched to a gene. Germline V gene data show CDR1 as WNHNN and CDR2 as SYGVQD (reference sequence). The CDR3 region is CASSDERGAYNEQFF. Here the CDR3 DNA reads TGCGCCAGCAGTGACGAGCGGGGAGCTTACAATGAGCAGTTCTTC.

The table lists this clonotype with a count of one. This may be a read error, as it is one base from a much larger clone. The J gene is TRBJ1-1, the V gene TRBV18; the D is unclear. Germline CDR1 and CDR2: KGHSH and LQKENI. The CDR3 consists of 12 residues. For the CDR3, the DNA is TGTACCAGCTCACCATTGACGGGCGAAGCTTTCTTT. This gives the protein CTSSPLTGEAFF.

This clonotype was seen at least ten times. The V gene is TRBV2, the J gene TRBJ1-5, with no clear D. Germline V gene data show CDR1 as SNHLY and CDR2 as FYNNEI. V was cut by 4 bases and J by 3 bases, with 10 bases left in between. The CDR3 has 14 amino acids. The CDR3 nucleotides read TGTGCCAGCAGTGTGGAGCAGTTCAATCAGCCCCAGCATTTT. Protein: CASSVEQFNQPQHF.

This clonotype was observed many times. This chain joins TRBV12-3 or TRBV12-4 and TRBJ1-1; a weak D match, TRBD1 (6 bases). Trimming left V 10 bases short and J 5 bases short, with 20 bases between. This CDR3 has 14 residues. In DNA, the CDR3 is TGTGCCACCACCGGGGTGGGACAAAGGACTGAAGCTTTCTTT. This gives the protein CATTGVGQRTEAFF.

Many counts were recorded for this clonotype. The CDR3 here is CASSRQGRADTQYF. The CDR3 DNA sequence: TGTGCCAGCAGCCGACAGGGGAGAGCAGATACGCAGTATTTT. This sequence joins TRBV12-3 or TRBV12-4 and TRBJ2-3; 8 bases map to TRBD1. V lost 6 bases to trimming and J lost 4 bases; unmatched junction nucleotides: 6. The CDR3 is 14 amino acids.

At least ten counts were recorded for this clonotype. This chain links TRBV7-2 with TRBJ2-6, with TRBD2 identical over 8 bases. The CDR3 spans 19 residues. V lost 1 base to trimming and J lost 2 bases; unmatched junction nucleotides: 10. Germline loops: CDR1 SGHTA, CDR2 FQGNSA. DNA of the CDR3: TGTGCCAGCAGCTTAGAAGCGGGGGCCCTAGGAACTGGGGCCAACGTCCTGACTTTC. It encodes CASSLEAGALGTGANVLTF.

Ten or more counts support this clonotype. This chain links TRBV7-2 with TRBJ1-1; D remains ambiguous. Germline values: CDR1 SGHTA, CDR2 FQGNSA. V was trimmed by 6 bases and J by 11 bases, leaving 16 bases between them. The CDR3 totals 12 residues. The CDR3 nucleotides read TGTGCCAGCAGGGGTGGGTTAACGGGCGCTTTCTTT. It encodes CASRGGLTGAFF. Filled out from reference TRBV7-2 and TRBJ1-1, the complete variable domain reads GAGVSQSPSNKVTEKGKDVELRCDPISGHTALYWYRQSLGQGLEFLIYFQGNSAPDKSGLPSDRFSAERTGGSVSTLTIQRTQQEDSAVYLCASRGGLTGAFFGQGTRLTVV.

This clonotype has ten or more counts. The chain combines TRBV7-2 with TRBJ1-3, with 7 nucleotides matching TRBD1. There are 15 residues in the CDR3. Per the germline V gene, CDR1 is SGHTA and CDR2 is FQGNSA. V shed 5 bases, J shed 0 bases, and the junction held 4 bases outside the gene matches. CDR3 in DNA: TGTGCCAGCAGCCCCGGGACAGACTCTGGAAACACCATATATTTT. Its translation is CASSPGTDSGNTIYF.